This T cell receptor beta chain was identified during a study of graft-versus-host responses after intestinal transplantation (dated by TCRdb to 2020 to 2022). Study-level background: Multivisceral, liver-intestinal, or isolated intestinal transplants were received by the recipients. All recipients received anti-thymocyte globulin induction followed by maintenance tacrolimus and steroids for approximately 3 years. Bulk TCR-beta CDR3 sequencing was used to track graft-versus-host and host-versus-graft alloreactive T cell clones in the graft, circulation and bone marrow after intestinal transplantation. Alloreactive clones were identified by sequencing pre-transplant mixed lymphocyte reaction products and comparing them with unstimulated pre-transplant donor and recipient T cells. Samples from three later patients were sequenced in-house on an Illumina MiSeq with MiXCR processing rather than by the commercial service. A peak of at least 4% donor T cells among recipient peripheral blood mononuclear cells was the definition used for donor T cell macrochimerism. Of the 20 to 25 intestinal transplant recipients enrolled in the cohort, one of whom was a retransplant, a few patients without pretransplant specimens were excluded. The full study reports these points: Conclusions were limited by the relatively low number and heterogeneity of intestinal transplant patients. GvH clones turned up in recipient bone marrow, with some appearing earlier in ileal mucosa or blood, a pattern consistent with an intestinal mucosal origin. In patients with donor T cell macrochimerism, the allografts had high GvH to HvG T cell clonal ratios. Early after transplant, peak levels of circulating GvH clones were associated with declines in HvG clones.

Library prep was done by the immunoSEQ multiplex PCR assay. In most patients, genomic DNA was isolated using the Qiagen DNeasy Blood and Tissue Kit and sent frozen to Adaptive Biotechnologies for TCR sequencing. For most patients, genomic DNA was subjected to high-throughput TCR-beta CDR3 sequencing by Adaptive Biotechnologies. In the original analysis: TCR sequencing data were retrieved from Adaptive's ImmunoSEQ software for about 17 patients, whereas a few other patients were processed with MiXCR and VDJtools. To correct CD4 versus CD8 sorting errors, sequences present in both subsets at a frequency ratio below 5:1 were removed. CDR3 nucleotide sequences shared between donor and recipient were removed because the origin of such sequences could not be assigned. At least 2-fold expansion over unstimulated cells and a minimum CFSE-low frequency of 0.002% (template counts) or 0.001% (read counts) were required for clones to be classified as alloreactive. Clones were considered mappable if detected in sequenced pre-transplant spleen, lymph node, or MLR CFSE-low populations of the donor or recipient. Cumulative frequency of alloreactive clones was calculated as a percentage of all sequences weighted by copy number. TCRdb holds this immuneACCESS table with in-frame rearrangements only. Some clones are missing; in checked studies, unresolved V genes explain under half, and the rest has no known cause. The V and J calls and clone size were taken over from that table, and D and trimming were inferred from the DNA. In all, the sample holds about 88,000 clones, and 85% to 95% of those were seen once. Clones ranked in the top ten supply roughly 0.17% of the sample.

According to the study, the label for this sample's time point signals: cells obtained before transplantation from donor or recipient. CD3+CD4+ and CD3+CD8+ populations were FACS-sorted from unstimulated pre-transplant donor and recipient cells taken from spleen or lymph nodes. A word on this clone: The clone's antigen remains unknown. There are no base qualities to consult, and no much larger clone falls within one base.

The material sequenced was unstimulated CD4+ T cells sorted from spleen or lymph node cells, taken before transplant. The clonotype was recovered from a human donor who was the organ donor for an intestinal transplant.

In nucleotide form, the sequence is TGTGCCAGCAGCGCCCTGGGACTAGCAGGCGTCGCGGATACGCAGTATTTT. Translated, this gives CASSALGLAGVADTQYF. Recombination linked TRBV9 to TRBJ2-3, and 9 junctional nucleotides match TRBD2. V is cut back by 3 bases and J by 6 bases, with 14 bases in the junction unmatched. The CDR3 sequence holds 17 residues, the cysteine and phenylalanine included. The only DNA kept is the CDR3, 51 bases in frame from the first base. Based on the germline V gene, the CDR1 and CDR2 sequences are SGDLS and YYNGEE.